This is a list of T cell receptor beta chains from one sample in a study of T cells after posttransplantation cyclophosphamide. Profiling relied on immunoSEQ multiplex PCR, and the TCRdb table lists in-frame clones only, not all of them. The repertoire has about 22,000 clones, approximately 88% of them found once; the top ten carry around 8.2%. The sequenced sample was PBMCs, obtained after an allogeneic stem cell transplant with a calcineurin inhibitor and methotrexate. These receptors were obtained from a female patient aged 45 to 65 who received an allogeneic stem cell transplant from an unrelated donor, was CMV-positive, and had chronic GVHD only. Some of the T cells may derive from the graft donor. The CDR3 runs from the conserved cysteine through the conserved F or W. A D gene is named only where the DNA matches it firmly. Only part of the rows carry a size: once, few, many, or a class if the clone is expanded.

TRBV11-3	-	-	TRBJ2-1	TGTGCCAGCAGCTTAGACCTCTACAATGAGCAGTTCTTC	CASSLDLYNEQFF
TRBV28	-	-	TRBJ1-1	TGTGCCAGCAGTTTATATGACAGGATGGGCACTGAAGCTTTCTTT	CASSLYDRMGTEAFF
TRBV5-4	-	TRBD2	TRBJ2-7	TGTGCCAGCAGCCCCGGGGGGTACCGGTTCTACGAGCAGTACTTC	CASSPGGYRFYEQYF
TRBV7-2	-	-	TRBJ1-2	TGTGCCAGCAGCCCCCCCCGTCAGGGCTACACCTTC	CASSPPRQGYTF
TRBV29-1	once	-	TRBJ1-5	TGCAGCGTCGGGGGGGGTAATCAGCCCCAGCATTTT	CSVGGGNQPQHF
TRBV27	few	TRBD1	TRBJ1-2	TGTGCCAGCAGTCGCGGACAGGGTACTTATGGCTACACCTTC	CASSRGQGTYGYTF
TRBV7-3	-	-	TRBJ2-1	TGTGCCAGCAGCTTAGGGCTAGCGATGAATGAGCAGTTCTTC	CASSLGLAMNEQFF
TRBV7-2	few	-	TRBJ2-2	TGTGCCAGCAGCTTTTATGCGGCCACCGGGGAGCTGTTTTTT	CASSFYAATGELFF
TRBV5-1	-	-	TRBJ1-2	TGCGCCAGCAGCTTGGGCGGCAGCTTCTTCTATGGCTACACCTTC	CASSLGGSFFYGYTF
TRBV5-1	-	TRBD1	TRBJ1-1	TGCGCCAGCAGCACGACAGGGCTGAACACTGAAGCTTTCTTT	CASSTTGLNTEAFF
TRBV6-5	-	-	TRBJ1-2	TGTGCCAGCAGTTTCTCCCCCGGTACGCGGGGCTACACCTTC	CASSFSPGTRGYTF
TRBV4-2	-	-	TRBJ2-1	TGTGCCAGCAGCCAAAGACATCGCTCCTACAATGAGCAGTTCTTC	CASSQRHRSYNEQFF
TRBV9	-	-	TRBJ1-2	TGTGCCAGCAGCGACAACAGGGACCACACCTTC	CASSDNRDHTF
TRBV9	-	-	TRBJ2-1	TGTGCCAGCAGCGTAGGAGCGGCGGCCTACAATGAGCAGTTCTTC	CASSVGAAAYNEQFF
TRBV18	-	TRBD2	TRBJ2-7	TGTGCCAGCTCACCAGGGACTAGCGGACCCTACGAGCAGTACTTC	CASSPGTSGPYEQYF
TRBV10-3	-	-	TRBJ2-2	TGTGCCAGTGGGGGCACCGGGGAGCTGTTTTTT	CASGGTGELFF
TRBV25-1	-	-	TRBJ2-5	TGTGCCAGCAGCCTACCTAAGGGCGGGACGGGCAAAGAGACCCAGTACTTC	CASSLPKGGTGKETQYF
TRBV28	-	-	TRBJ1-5	TGTGCCAGCAGTTTATTTCCCGGGAATCAGCCCCAGCATTTT	CASSLFPGNQPQHF
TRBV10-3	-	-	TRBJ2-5	TGTGCCATCAGTGACCCCGCCTATCGACAAGAGACCCAGTACTTC	CAISDPAYRQETQYF
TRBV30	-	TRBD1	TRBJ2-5	TGTGCCTGGAGTTTCAGGGGGCAAGAGACCCAGTACTTC	CAWSFRGQETQYF
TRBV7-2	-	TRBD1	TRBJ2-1	TGTGCCAGCAGCTTTTGGACAGGGGGAAAGGACAATGAGCAGTTCTTC	CASSFWTGGKDNEQFF
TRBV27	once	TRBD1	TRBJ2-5	TGTGCCAGCAAGGCCTCCGGGACAGGGGTAATTGAGACCCAGTACTTC	CASKASGTGVIETQYF